This is a list of T cell receptor beta chains from one sample in a study of shared clonotypes between healthy human individuals. Produced via immunoSEQ multiplex PCR; TCRdb's table is partial and in-frame only. The top ten clones hold about 12% of a sample with about 490,000 clones, around 73% of them seen once. What was sequenced was PBMCs. The receptors stem from a woman between 35 and 50 years old in good health. Some clones in this sample may be carry-over from other donors' samples. Both conserved end residues are part of each CDR3. The order of the fields is V gene, D gene, clone size, J gene, CDR3 DNA, CDR3 protein. A D gene is named only where the DNA matches it firmly. Expanded clones get a size class; other rows say once, few or many, or leave the size out.

V gene: TRBV27; D gene: -; clone size: -; J gene: TRBJ2-7; CDR3 DNA: TGTGCCAGCAGTTTATCCTCGGGGTACGGGGACGAGCAGTACTTC; CDR3 protein: CASSLSSGYGDEQYF
V gene: TRBV7-2; D gene: TRBD2; clone size: -; J gene: TRBJ2-1; CDR3 DNA: TGTGCCAGCAGCACCCGAGGTAGCGGGGTCTCCTACAATGAGCAGTTCTTC; CDR3 protein: CASSTRGSGVSYNEQFF
V gene: TRBV18; D gene: TRBD2; clone size: -; J gene: TRBJ2-7; CDR3 DNA: TGTGCCAGCTCACCAGAGAGCGGGAGTCGGTACGAGCAGTACTTC; CDR3 protein: CASSPESGSRYEQYF
V gene: TRBV28; D gene: -; clone size: -; J gene: TRBJ1-2; CDR3 DNA: TGTGCCACCAGAGGGGGGGCAGTTAACTATGGCTACACCTTC; CDR3 protein: CATRGGAVNYGYTF
V gene: TRBV19; D gene: -; clone size: -; J gene: TRBJ1-2; CDR3 DNA: TGTGCCAGTACTATAGGCCTGAACTATGGCTACACCTTC; CDR3 protein: CASTIGLNYGYTF
V gene: TRBV19; D gene: TRBD1; clone size: -; J gene: TRBJ2-7; CDR3 DNA: TGTGCCAGTAGTTCTCGACAGGGATCCTACGAGCAGTACTTC; CDR3 protein: CASSSRQGSYEQYF
V gene: TRBV29-1; D gene: TRBD2; clone size: once; J gene: TRBJ2-7; CDR3 DNA: TGCAGCGTATGGACTAGCGGGAGTAGTTACGAGCAGTACTTC; CDR3 protein: CSVWTSGSSYEQYF
V gene: TRBV27; D gene: TRBD1; clone size: -; J gene: TRBJ2-7; CDR3 DNA: TGTGCCAGCAGTCGTTCTTGGGGGACAGGGTTCCACGAGCAGTACTTC; CDR3 protein: CASSRSWGTGFHEQYF
V gene: TRBV9; D gene: TRBD1; clone size: -; J gene: TRBJ1-1; CDR3 DNA: TGTGCCAGCAGCGTAGGAGGGGGCGCGTACACTGAAGCTTTCTTT; CDR3 protein: CASSVGGGAYTEAFF
V gene: TRBV27; D gene: -; clone size: -; J gene: TRBJ2-7; CDR3 DNA: TGTGCCAGCCCTTCCCTCCCCCCGGGACACCAACTGTTCTCCTACGAGCAGTACTTC; CDR3 protein: CASPSLPPGHQLFSYEQYF
V gene: TRBV4-3; D gene: TRBD1; clone size: -; J gene: TRBJ1-1; CDR3 DNA: TGCGCCAGCAGCCAAGATTTACACAGGGGGCCCACTGAAGCTTTCTTT; CDR3 protein: CASSQDLHRGPTEAFF
V gene: TRBV5-6; D gene: -; clone size: -; J gene: TRBJ1-5; CDR3 DNA: TGTGCCAGCAGCTCTGGGCCGTATCAGCCCCAGCATTTT; CDR3 protein: CASSSGPYQPQHF
V gene: TRBV15; D gene: -; clone size: -; J gene: TRBJ2-7; CDR3 DNA: TGTGCCACCAGCAGAGAACTCCTTAACGGGGGCGAGCAGTACTTC; CDR3 protein: CATSRELLNGGEQYF
V gene: TRBV30; D gene: TRBD2; clone size: -; J gene: TRBJ2-1; CDR3 DNA: TGTGCCTGGACGAGACTAGCGGGAAGCTACAATGAGCAGTTCTTC; CDR3 protein: CAWTRLAGSYNEQFF
V gene: TRBV25-1; D gene: -; clone size: -; J gene: TRBJ2-7; CDR3 DNA: TGTGCCAGCAGATATACAGTGGAGCAGTACTTC; CDR3 protein: CASRYTVEQYF
V gene: TRBV18; D gene: -; clone size: once; J gene: TRBJ2-5; CDR3 DNA: TGTGCCAGCTCACCGCGGACCGACCAAGAGACCCAGTACTTC; CDR3 protein: CASSPRTDQETQYF
V gene: TRBV11-2; D gene: -; clone size: -; J gene: TRBJ2-7; CDR3 DNA: TGTGCCAGCAGCTTAGATCTGGGCAGGGTGGGCGAGCAGTACTTC; CDR3 protein: CASSLDLGRVGEQYF
V gene: TRBV19; D gene: TRBD2; clone size: -; J gene: TRBJ2-2; CDR3 DNA: TGTGCCAGTAGTATTCGGGGGGGCACCGGGGAGCTGTTTTTT; CDR3 protein: CASSIRGGTGELFF
V gene: TRBV5-4; D gene: -; clone size: few; J gene: TRBJ2-2; CDR3 DNA: TGTGCCAGCAGCACTACTGGTGGGGGGAACACCGGGGAGCTGTTTTTT; CDR3 protein: CASSTTGGGNTGELFF
V gene: TRBV27; D gene: -; clone size: -; J gene: TRBJ2-7; CDR3 DNA: TGTGCCAGCAGTTTAACGGAAAGGAACGAGCAGTACTTC; CDR3 protein: CASSLTERNEQYF
V gene: TRBV5-6; D gene: -; clone size: -; J gene: TRBJ2-3; CDR3 DNA: TGTGCCAGCAGGCCCAGCCCTGGCACAGATACGCAGTATTTT; CDR3 protein: CASRPSPGTDTQYF
V gene: TRBV11-1; D gene: -; clone size: -; J gene: TRBJ1-2; CDR3 DNA: TGTGCCAGCAGCCACGCCGTTTCTAACTATGGCTACACCTTC; CDR3 protein: CASSHAVSNYGYTF
V gene: TRBV5-1; D gene: TRBD2; clone size: -; J gene: TRBJ2-1; CDR3 DNA: TGCGCCAGCAGCCGGGTAGCGGGAGTAGATGAGCAGTTCTTC; CDR3 protein: CASSRVAGVDEQFF
V gene: TRBV7-7; D gene: TRBD2; clone size: once; J gene: TRBJ2-1; CDR3 DNA: TGTGCCAGCAGCCCCAGGACTAGCGGGCGCATCAATGAGCAGTTCTTC; CDR3 protein: CASSPRTSGRINEQFF
V gene: TRBV14; D gene: TRBD1; clone size: many; J gene: TRBJ1-1; CDR3 DNA: TGTGCCAGCAGCCAGGCGAGACAGGGAAAAGCTTTCTTT; CDR3 protein: CASSQARQGKAFF
V gene: TRBV6-1; D gene: -; clone size: few; J gene: TRBJ2-3; CDR3 DNA: TGTGCCAGCAGACGCCGGGACAACACAGATACGCAGTATTTT; CDR3 protein: CASRRRDNTDTQYF
V gene: TRBV7-3; D gene: TRBD1; clone size: few; J gene: TRBJ2-2; CDR3 DNA: TGTGCCAGCGGCCCCCAGGGGGCCGGGGAGCTGTTTTTT; CDR3 protein: CASGPQGAGELFF
V gene: TRBV28; D gene: TRBD1; clone size: -; J gene: TRBJ1-1; CDR3 DNA: TGTGCCAGCAGTCCCCCCGGGACAGCTGAAGCTTTCTTT; CDR3 protein: CASSPPGTAEAFF
V gene: TRBV15; D gene: TRBD1; clone size: once; J gene: TRBJ2-7; CDR3 DNA: TGTGCCACCAGCAGGGGGGACAGGCGAGACGAGCAGTACTTC; CDR3 protein: CATSRGDRRDEQYF
V gene: TRBV29-1; D gene: TRBD1; clone size: -; J gene: TRBJ2-7; CDR3 DNA: TGCAGCGTTTACGGGACAGACACCCCTGGGCAGTACTTC; CDR3 protein: CSVYGTDTPGQYF
V gene: TRBV28; D gene: TRBD2; clone size: -; J gene: TRBJ2-7; CDR3 DNA: TGTGCCAGCAGTTTTGAATCGGGGGGTGAGCAGTACTTC; CDR3 protein: CASSFESGGEQYF